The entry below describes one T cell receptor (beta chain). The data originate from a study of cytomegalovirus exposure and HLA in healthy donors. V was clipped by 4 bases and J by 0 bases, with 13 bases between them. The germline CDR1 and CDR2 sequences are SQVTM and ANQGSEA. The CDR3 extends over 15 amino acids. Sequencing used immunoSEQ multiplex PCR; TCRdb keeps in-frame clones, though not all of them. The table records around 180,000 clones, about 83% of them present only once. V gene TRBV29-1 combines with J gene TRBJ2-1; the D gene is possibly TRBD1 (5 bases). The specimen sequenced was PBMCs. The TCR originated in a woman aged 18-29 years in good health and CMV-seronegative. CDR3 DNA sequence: TGCAGCGTTGGTCAGGGTATGCGCTCCTACAATGAGCAGTTCTTC. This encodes CSVGQGMRSYNEQFF.